The rows below give T cell receptor beta chains drawn from one sample of a study of response to subunit inactivated influenza vaccine. TCRdb redid the calling of the RT-PCR reads with MiXCR, one entry per CDR3 protein. Here the sample spans under 800,000 distinct CDR3 sequences, approximately 15% being singletons. Here the sequenced sample was PBMCs from blood, taken less than 15 days before vaccination. These receptor sequences come from a man in his forties or fifties who received an inactivated influenza vaccine. CDR3s include the opening cysteine and the closing phenylalanine or tryptophan. D genes are given only for firm matches. Clone sizes are given selectively: once, few, many, or a class where the clone is expanded.

D gene	V gene	clone size	J gene	CDR3 protein	CDR3 DNA
TRBD2	TRBV14	few	TRBJ2-3	CASSQDSGWSSDTQYF	TGTGCCAGCAGCCAAGATAGCGGGTGGTCCTCAGATACGCAGTATTTT
NA	TRBV30	NA	TRBJ2-3	CAWSPIGLLDTQYF	TGTGCCTGGAGCCCCATCGGGTTGCTCGATACGCAGTATTTT
NA	TRBV5-1	NA	TRBJ2-1	CASSLEGYTYNEQFF	TGCGCCAGCAGCTTGGAAGGGTATACCTACAATGAGCAGTTCTTC
NA	TRBV5-1	few	TRBJ2-5	CASSIEAQYF	TGCGCCAGCAGTATAGAAGCCCAGTACTTC
TRBD1	TRBV27	NA	TRBJ2-1	CASRQTGTGGNEQFF	TGTGCCAGCAGGCAAACCGGGACAGGGGGAAATGAGCAGTTCTTC
TRBD2	TRBV20-1	few	TRBJ2-1	CSATSREGSSYNEQFF	TGCAGTGCTACGAGTCGGGAGGGGAGCTCCTACAATGAGCAGTTCTTC
TRBD1	TRBV20-1	NA	TRBJ1-5	CSGRDRGPNQPQHF	TGCAGTGGACGGGACAGGGGGCCCAATCAGCCCCAGCATTTT
NA	TRBV29-1	few	TRBJ2-5	CSVKRSGVETQYF	TGCAGCGTTAAAAGGTCCGGGGTGGAGACCCAGTACTTC
NA	TRBV28	few	TRBJ2-7	CASSYGRGEQYF	TGTGCCAGCAGCTACGGACGGGGCGAGCAGTACTTC
TRBD1	TRBV7-9	few	TRBJ2-1	CASSTQGNEQFF	TGTGCCAGCAGCACACAGGGGAATGAGCAGTTCTTC
TRBD1	TRBV11-1	few	TRBJ2-7	CASSQWDSKTYEQYF	TGTGCCAGCAGCCAATGGGACAGCAAAACCTACGAGCAGTACTTC
NA	TRBV5-1	few	TRBJ2-2	CASSISGTPNTGELFF	TGCGCCAGCAGCATTTCCGGGACACCGAACACCGGGGAGCTGTTTTTT
NA	TRBV27	NA	TRBJ1-2	CASSPAKGVYGYTF	TGTGCCAGCAGTCCTGCCAAGGGCGTCTATGGCTACACCTTC
TRBD2	TRBV24-1	NA	TRBJ2-7	CATSDWTSGGYEQYF	TGTGCCACCAGTGATTGGACTAGCGGGGGCTACGAGCAGTACTTC
TRBD1	TRBV2	few	TRBJ1-5	CASSQTGAPYQPQHF	TGTGCCAGCAGCCAGACAGGGGCCCCCTATCAGCCCCAGCATTTT
TRBD2	TRBV5-1	many	TRBJ2-1	CASSQSGGHNNEQFF	TGCGCCAGCAGCCAGAGCGGGGGGCATAACAATGAGCAGTTCTTC
TRBD2	TRBV9	NA	TRBJ2-1	CASSNPASGGWRTSYNEQFF	TGTGCCAGCAGTAATCCGGCTAGCGGGGGTTGGAGGACCTCCTACAATGAGCAGTTCTTC
NA	TRBV20-1	few	TRBJ2-1	CSARVPFDQALYNEQFF	TGCAGTGCTAGAGTCCCCTTTGACCAAGCGCTCTACAATGAGCAGTTCTTC
NA	TRBV29-1	few	TRBJ2-1	CSVQTGREQFF	TGCAGCGTGCAGACAGGGAGGGAGCAGTTCTTC
NA	TRBV4-2	NA	TRBJ2-3	CASSQVLGSSTDTQYF	TGTGCCAGCAGCCAAGTATTAGGCAGTAGCACAGATACGCAGTATTTT
NA	TRBV4-2	few	TRBJ2-5	CASSQDSLGWETQYF	TGTGCCAGCAGCCAAGACAGTCTGGGTTGGGAGACCCAGTACTTC
TRBD1	TRBV15	NA	TRBJ2-3	CATSSKEGAGADTQYF	TGTGCCACCAGCAGCAAAGAGGGGGCGGGCGCAGATACGCAGTATTTT
NA	TRBV13	few	TRBJ1-1	CASSLTPTGTEAFF	TGTGCCAGCAGCTTGACCCCAACCGGGACTGAAGCTTTCTTT